The rows below give T cell receptor beta chains drawn from one sample of a study of CD8 T cells in Susac syndrome. TCRdb independently ran MiXCR on the immunoSEQ multiplex PCR reads; one entry per CDR3 protein. The sample includes about 180,000 distinct CDR3 sequences, about 95% of them seen just once. Sequencing input: CD8+ T cells from PBMCs. Every receptor here comes from a human donor with multiple sclerosis. Both conserved end residues are part of each CDR3. A D gene is named only where the DNA matches it firmly. Size is omitted from some rows. Given values are once, few, many or a class for expanded clones.

once,TRBV6-2/TRBV6-3,NA,TRBJ2-5,TGTGCCAGCAGTTACCTTCTAGACCAAGAGACCCAGTACTTC,CASSYLLDQETQYF
NA,TRBV14,NA,TRBJ2-2,TGTGCCAGCAGCCAAGTTGGATTTACGAACACCGGGGAGCTGTTTTTT,CASSQVGFTNTGELFF
NA,TRBV9,NA,TRBJ2-1,TGTGCCAGCAGCGTAGTCCAGAGCTCCTACAATGAGCAGTTCTTC,CASSVVQSSYNEQFF
NA,TRBV25-1,TRBD1,TRBJ1-2,TGTGCCAGCAGTGAATATCAAACAGGGGGGATGAATGGCTACACCTTC,CASSEYQTGGMNGYTF
NA,TRBV12-3/TRBV12-4,NA,TRBJ2-1,TGTGCCAGCAGTTGGCAGGGATCCTACAATGAGCAGTTCTTC,CASSWQGSYNEQFF
NA,TRBV5-6,TRBD1,TRBJ2-7,TGTGCCAGCAGCTTGGGGACAGGGTTCTACGAGCAGTACTTC,CASSLGTGFYEQYF
NA,TRBV27,NA,TRBJ2-5,TGTGCCAGCAGTCGGGGGCTGGGCGAAAAAGAGACCCAGTACTTC,CASSRGLGEKETQYF
NA,TRBV20-1,NA,TRBJ1-2,TGCAGTGCTAGATCCCAGGGACCCAATAAACCTAACTATGGCTACACCTTC,CSARSQGPNKPNYGYTF
NA,TRBV27,NA,TRBJ2-7,TGTGCCAGCAGTTTAGGGGCAGGGGCCCACGAGCAGTACTTC,CASSLGAGAHEQYF
NA,TRBV6-6,NA,TRBJ2-7,TGTGCCAGCAGTTACTCGACCGGGGACGAGCAGTACTTC,CASSYSTGDEQYF
NA,TRBV15,NA,TRBJ2-1,TGTGCCACCAACCCGGGGGGCACCTACAATGAGCAGTTCTTC,CATNPGGTYNEQFF
NA,TRBV2,NA,TRBJ2-1,TGTGCCAGCGTTGGGAATTTAGAGCAGTTCTTC,CASVGNLEQFF
NA,TRBV29-1,TRBD1,TRBJ2-4,TGCAGCGTTGATGACAGGGAAAACATTCAGTACTTC,CSVDDRENIQYF
few,TRBV11-2,TRBD1,TRBJ2-7,TGTGCCAGTTCCCTCGGACAGGGGATCTACGAGCAGTACTTC,CASSLGQGIYEQYF
NA,TRBV13,NA,TRBJ1-2,TGTGCCAGCAGCGGCTGGGACGAAAGTAACTATGGCTACACCTTC,CASSGWDESNYGYTF
NA,TRBV20-1,TRBD2,TRBJ2-1,TGCAGTGCTAGATCTTTAGCGGGGTTAACTTACAATGAGCAGTTCTTC,CSARSLAGLTYNEQFF
NA,TRBV3-1,TRBD2,TRBJ2-3,TGTGCCAGCAGCCATACACTAGCGGGGGTTAATATTACGCAGTATTTT,CASSHTLAGVNITQYF
once,TRBV30,NA,TRBJ2-7,TGTGCCTGGAGTGTCGGGGGCACCTACGAGCAGTACTTC,CAWSVGGTYEQYF
NA,TRBV20-1,TRBD2,TRBJ2-7,TGCAGTGCTCTACCGGGACTAGCGGGAGCAGGGTCGGGGTCCTACGAGCAGTACTTC,CSALPGLAGAGSGSYEQYF
NA,TRBV12-3/TRBV12-4,NA,TRBJ1-2,TGTGCCAGCAGTCTAGTGGGAGCAGGGTATGGCTACACCTTC,CASSLVGAGYGYTF
NA,TRBV4-2,NA,TRBJ1-1,TGTGCCAGCAGCCAAGACCCACAGCAGGTGGGCACTGAAGCTTTCTTT,CASSQDPQQVGTEAFF
NA,TRBV18,TRBD2,TRBJ2-7,TGTGCCAGCTCACGTATCTCTAGCGGGGGTTTGTACGAGCAGTACTTC,CASSRISSGGLYEQYF
NA,TRBV25-1,NA,TRBJ1-1,TGTGCCAGCAGTGAATTTTCCAGGCAAGCTTTCTTT,CASSEFSRQAFF
NA,TRBV4-1,NA,TRBJ2-6,TGCGCCAGCAGCCAAGAAAGGGTACGGCCTGGGGCCAACGTCCTGACTTTC,CASSQERVRPGANVLTF
NA,TRBV12-3/TRBV12-4,TRBD1,TRBJ2-7,TGTGCCAGCAGTTCTTTGGACAGGTTCTACGAGCAGTACTTC,CASSSLDRFYEQYF
once,TRBV9,NA,TRBJ2-1,TGTGCCAGCAGCGTAGGGAGGGGGGGCCTCTACAATGAGCAGTTCTTC,CASSVGRGGLYNEQFF
once,TRBV7-9,TRBD2,TRBJ2-5,TGTGCCAGCAGCTTAGCAGGTCCTAGCGGGAGGCAAGAGACCCAGTACTTC,CASSLAGPSGRQETQYF
NA,TRBV25-1,NA,TRBJ2-7,TGTGCCAGCGCGGTCGGGGGTAACGAGCAGTACTTC,CASAVGGNEQYF
NA,TRBV5-1,NA,TRBJ2-1,TGCGCCAGCAGCTTCCTAGCGAGATACAATGAGCAGTTCTTC,CASSFLARYNEQFF
NA,TRBV6-1,TRBD1,TRBJ2-5,TGTGCCAGCAGTGAATTTCGAGGGGGCGATGAGACCCAGTACTTC,CASSEFRGGDETQYF
NA,TRBV20-1,TRBD1,TRBJ2-7,TGCAGTGCTAGAGATGCAATTTGGGACAGCAACTACGAGCAGTACTTC,CSARDAIWDSNYEQYF
NA,TRBV12-3/TRBV12-4,NA,TRBJ1-1,TGTGCCAGCAGTTTGTTGTTCGGAAACACTGAAGCTTTCTTT,CASSLLFGNTEAFF
NA,TRBV27,TRBD2,TRBJ2-7,TGTGCCAGCAGTTCAGGGTTCACGGGAGGGAACGAGCAGTACTTC,CASSSGFTGGNEQYF
NA,TRBV30,NA,TRBJ1-1,TGTGCCTGGAGTGTCCGGACTGGTACTAAAGCCACTGAAGCTTTCTTT,CAWSVRTGTKATEAFF
NA,TRBV29-1,TRBD1,TRBJ2-1,TGCAGCGTCCTCCCTCGAGACAGGGGTCTTAATGAGCAGTTCTTC,CSVLPRDRGLNEQFF
NA,TRBV4-1,NA,TRBJ2-5,TGCGCCAGCAGCCAAGAAGGATCGGTAGTAGGACAAGAGACCCAGTACTTC,CASSQEGSVVGQETQYF
NA,TRBV29-1,TRBD1,TRBJ2-1,TGCAGCGCTGTACAGGGGGACAATGAGCAGTTCTTC,CSAVQGDNEQFF
NA,TRBV29-1,NA,TRBJ2-3,TGCAGCGTTGAGGCAGGGAACGCAGATACGCAGTATTTT,CSVEAGNADTQYF
NA,TRBV4-1,NA,TRBJ2-7,TGCGCCAGCAGCCAATCCTCCAGCGCTAGCTCCTACGAGCAGTACTTC,CASSQSSSASSYEQYF
NA,TRBV5-6,NA,TRBJ2-7,TGTGCCAGCACCGAAGCCGGAAGCCGCGATTCCTACGAGCAGTACTTC,CASTEAGSRDSYEQYF
NA,TRBV7-9,NA,TRBJ1-5,TGTGCCAGCAGCTCACCAACACAGCCCCAGCATTTT,CASSSPTQPQHF
NA,TRBV28,TRBD2,TRBJ2-7,TGTGCCAGCAGTCCCCTAGCGGGAACAAGCTCCTACGAGCAGTACTTC,CASSPLAGTSSYEQYF
few,TRBV5-6,NA,TRBJ2-1,TGTGCCAGCAGTTTACCCGACAATGAGCAGTTCTTC,CASSLPDNEQFF
NA,TRBV3-1,NA,TRBJ2-7,TGTGCCAGCAGCCAAGATTGGCGGAACTACGAGCAGTACTTC,CASSQDWRNYEQYF
NA,TRBV29-1,TRBD1,TRBJ2-6,TGCAGCGTACAGGGGGCTTTTGGGGCCAACGTCCTGACTTTC,CSVQGAFGANVLTF
NA,TRBV13,TRBD1,TRBJ1-2,TGTGCCAGCAGCGCAAAACCGACAGGGAACTATGGCTACACCTTC,CASSAKPTGNYGYTF
NA,TRBV4-1,NA,TRBJ2-3,TGCGCCAGCAGCCAAGAGGGGAACCACGCAGATACGCAGTATTTT,CASSQEGNHADTQYF
NA,TRBV29-1,TRBD1,TRBJ2-6,TGCAGCGTCCAGACAGGGGCCGGGGCCAACGTCCTGACTTTC,CSVQTGAGANVLTF
NA,TRBV28,TRBD2,TRBJ2-7,TGTGCCAGCAGTTTGCCGCGGGAGGAACCCTACGAGCAGTACTTC,CASSLPREEPYEQYF
NA,TRBV28,TRBD1,TRBJ1-1,TGTGCCAGCAGTACTCCGGACAGGGCTTTGGAAGCTTTCTTT,CASSTPDRALEAFF